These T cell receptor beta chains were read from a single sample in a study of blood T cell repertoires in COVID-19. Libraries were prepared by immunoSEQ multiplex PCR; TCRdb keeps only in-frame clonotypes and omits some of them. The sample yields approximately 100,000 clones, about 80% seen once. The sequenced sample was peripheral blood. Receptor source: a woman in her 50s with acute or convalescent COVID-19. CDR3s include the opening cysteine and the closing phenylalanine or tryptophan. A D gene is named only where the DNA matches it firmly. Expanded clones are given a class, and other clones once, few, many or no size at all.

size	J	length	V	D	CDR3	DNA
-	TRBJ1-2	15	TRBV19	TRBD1	CASTQLRDRADGYTF	TGTGCCAGTACTCAACTCCGGGACAGAGCGGATGGCTACACCTTC
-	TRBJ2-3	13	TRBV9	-	CASSVGTTDTQYF	TGTGCCAGCAGCGTTGGGACTACAGATACGCAGTATTTT
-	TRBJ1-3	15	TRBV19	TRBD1	CASSTLRGRGNTIYF	TGTGCCAGTAGCACACTAAGGGGGCGAGGAAACACCATATATTTT
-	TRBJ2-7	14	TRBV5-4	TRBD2	CASSPLATSGGLYF	TGTGCCAGCAGCCCCCTTGCGACTAGCGGGGGCCTCTACTTC
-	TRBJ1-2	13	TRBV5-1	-	CASSQGRDYGYTF	TGCGCCAGCAGCCAGGGGCGCGACTATGGCTACACCTTC
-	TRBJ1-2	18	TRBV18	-	CASSPLRLGGATETGYTF	TGTGCCAGCTCACCACTACGACTTGGGGGCGCGACTGAAACGGGCTACACCTTC
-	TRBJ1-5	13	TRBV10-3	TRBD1	CAIQGAINQPQHF	TGTGCCATACAGGGGGCAATAAATCAGCCCCAGCATTTT
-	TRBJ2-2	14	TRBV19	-	CASSTTGNTGELFF	TGTGCCAGTAGTACGACAGGGAACACCGGGGAGCTGTTTTTT
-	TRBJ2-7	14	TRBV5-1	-	CASSFGAETYEQYF	TGCGCCAGCAGCTTTGGGGCAGAGACCTACGAGCAGTACTTC
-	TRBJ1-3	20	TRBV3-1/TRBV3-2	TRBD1	CASSRRTGMVYTFSGNTIYF	TGTGCCAGCAGCCGCAGGACAGGAATGGTCTACACGTTCTCTGGAAACACCATATATTTT
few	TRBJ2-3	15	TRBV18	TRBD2	CASSEAGGHGDTQYF	TGTGCCAGCTCCGAAGCGGGGGGGCATGGAGATACGCAGTATTTT
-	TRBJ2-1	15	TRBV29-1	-	CSVEDRGSGYNEQFF	TGCAGCGTTGAAGATCGGGGGTCGGGGTACAATGAGCAGTTCTTC
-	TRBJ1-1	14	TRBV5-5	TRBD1	CASSLGGLNTEAFF	TGTGCCAGCAGCTTAGGGGGCCTTAACACTGAAGCTTTCTTT
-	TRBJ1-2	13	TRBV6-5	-	CASGPSGGYGYTF	TGTGCCAGCGGACCCTCCGGAGGCTATGGCTACACCTTC
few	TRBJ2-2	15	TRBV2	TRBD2	CASSLAGVNTGELFF	TGTGCCAGCAGTTTAGCGGGGGTCAACACCGGGGAGCTGTTTTTT
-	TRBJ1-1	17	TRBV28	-	CASSFRYRRRENTEAFF	TGTGCCAGCAGTTTTAGATACCGGCGCAGGGAGAACACTGAAGCTTTCTTT
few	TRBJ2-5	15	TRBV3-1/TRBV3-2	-	CASSLPPRGQETQYF	TGTGCCAGCAGCCTCCCCCCACGGGGACAAGAGACCCAGTACTTC
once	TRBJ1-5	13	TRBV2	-	CASRRQRNQPQHF	TGTGCCAGCAGGCGGCAGAGGAATCAGCCCCAGCATTTT
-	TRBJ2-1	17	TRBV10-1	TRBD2	CASSESGGSGPNNEQFF	TGCGCCAGCAGTGAAAGCGGCGGGAGCGGCCCAAACAATGAGCAGTTCTTC
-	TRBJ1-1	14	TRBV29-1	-	CSVEERRGNTEAFF	TGCAGCGTTGAAGAGCGGAGGGGGAACACTGAAGCTTTCTTT
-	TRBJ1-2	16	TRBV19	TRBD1	CASSGTGGAELHGYTF	TGTGCCAGTAGTGGAACAGGGGGCGCGGAGCTTCACGGCTACACCTTC
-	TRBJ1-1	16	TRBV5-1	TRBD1	CASSPDRGGMNTEAFF	TGCGCCAGCAGCCCGGACAGGGGAGGAATGAACACTGAAGCTTTCTTT
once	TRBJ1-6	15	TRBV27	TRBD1	CASSSRDRGHSPLHF	TGTGCCAGCAGTTCCCGGGACAGGGGTCATTCACCCCTCCACTTT
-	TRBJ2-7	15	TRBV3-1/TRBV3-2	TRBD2	CASSQVAGGNYEQYF	TGTGCCAGCAGCCAAGTAGCGGGGGGCAACTACGAGCAGTACTTC
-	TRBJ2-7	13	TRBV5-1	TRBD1	CASSGTGVPEQYF	TGCGCCAGCAGCGGGACAGGGGTGCCCGAGCAGTACTTC
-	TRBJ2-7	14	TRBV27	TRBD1	CASSRDRFSYEQYF	TGTGCCAGCAGTCGGGACAGGTTCTCCTACGAGCAGTACTTC
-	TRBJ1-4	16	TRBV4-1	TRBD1	CASSQGQGVRYEKLFF	TGCGCCAGCAGCCAGGGACAGGGGGTCCGGTATGAAAAACTGTTTTTT
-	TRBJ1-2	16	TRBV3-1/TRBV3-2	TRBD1	CASSQGTGKNQRGYTF	TGTGCCAGCAGCCAAGGGACAGGGAAAAACCAAAGGGGCTACACCTTC
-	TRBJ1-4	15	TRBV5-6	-	CASSSKKANNEKLFF	TGTGCCAGCAGCTCGAAGAAAGCTAATAATGAAAAACTGTTTTTT
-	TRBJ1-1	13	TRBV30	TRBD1	CAWRGQGNTEAFF	TGTGCCTGGAGGGGACAGGGAAACACTGAAGCTTTCTTT
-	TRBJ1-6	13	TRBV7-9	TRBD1	CASRTGEGSPLHF	TGTGCCAGTAGGACAGGGGAAGGCTCACCCCTCCACTTT
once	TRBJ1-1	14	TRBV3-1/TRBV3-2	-	CASSPSGMNTEAFF	TGTGCCAGCAGCCCGAGCGGGATGAACACTGAAGCTTTCTTT
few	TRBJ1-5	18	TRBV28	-	CASSSVSNVGQSNQPQHF	TGTGCCAGCAGTTCGGTCAGTAATGTTGGACAGAGCAATCAGCCCCAGCATTTT
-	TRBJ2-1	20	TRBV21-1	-	CASSKSRTGVAVTVYNEQFF	TGTGCCAGCAGCAAATCCCGGACAGGGGTGGCCGTTACGGTATACAATGAGCAGTTCTTC
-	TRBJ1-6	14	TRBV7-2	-	CASGGRSTNSPLHF	TGTGCCTCGGGGGGCAGGTCAACAAATTCACCCCTCCACTTT